Below are 6 T cell receptor beta chains sequenced from a single sample in a study of cytomegalovirus exposure and HLA in healthy donors. Using immunoSEQ multiplex PCR, the repertoire was profiled, and TCRdb retains in-frame clones only, with some absent. The profile covers a few hundred thousand clones, with approximately 86% appearing a single time and around 0.96% taken by the ten largest. Sequencing input: PBMCs. These receptors were obtained from a man between 25 and 39 years old in good health and CMV-seronegative.

In its sample, this clone was seen many times. This chain uses TRBV6-5 with TRBJ1-5; weak D call: TRBD1 (5 bases). The CDR3 has 15 residues. Trimming stripped 0 bases from V and 4 bases from J, with 10 bases between. Germline V gene lookup returns CDR1 MNHEY and CDR2 SVGAGI. The CDR3 is CASSYSGGTNQPQHF. In DNA, the CDR3 is TGTGCCAGCAGTTACTCGGGGGGTACGAATCAGCCCCAGCATTTT.

The rearrangement uses TRBV7-2 and TRBJ1-1, with a weak D call TRBD1 (6 bases). This CDR3 is 14 amino acids long. In germline, CDR1 is SGHTA, CDR2 FQGNSA. Trimming shortened V by 3 bases and J by 4 bases, and 12 bases separated the two germline ends. CDR3 sequence: CASSFREGGTEAFF. The CDR3 region has the DNA TGTGCCAGCAGCTTTAGAGAAGGGGGCACTGAAGCTTTCTTT.

The rearrangement uses TRBV6-1 and TRBJ2-1, with 13 bases fitting TRBD2. V lost 4 bases, J lost 7 bases, and 7 bases stayed unmatched. There are 16 residues in the CDR3. Per germline, CDR1 MNHNS and CDR2 SASEGT. CDR3 coding DNA: TGTGCCAGCAGTGCATCTACTAGCGGGGGGGTGAATGAGCAGTTCTTC. It translates to CASSASTSGGVNEQFF.

The V gene is TRBV29-1, the J gene TRBJ1-5; D unresolved. There are 13 residues in the CDR3. Germline CDR1 reads SQVTM; CDR2 reads ANQGSEA. Trimming took 7 bases from V and 4 from J, leaving 14 bases between them. Here the CDR3 reads CSAPGPGNQPQHF. The CDR3 DNA follows: TGCAGCGCCCCGGGTCCGGGGAATCAGCCCCAGCATTTT.

The rearrangement uses TRBV30 and TRBJ1-1; D might be TRBD1 (6 bases). The CDR3 loop spans 13 amino acids. Germline assignment: CDR1 GTSNPN and CDR2 SVGIG (reference sequence). The ends were cut back, 5 bases at V and 1 base at J, with 11 bases in the middle. CDR3 region: CAWDPRGNTEAFF. CDR3 DNA sequence: TGTGCCTGGGACCCCAGGGGGAACACTGAAGCTTTCTTT.

The V call is TRBV7-2, the J call TRBJ2-1, with D tentatively TRBD1 (5 bases). The V gene lost 1 base and the J gene lost 1 base, with 11 bases spanning the gap. The germline gives CDR1 SGHTA, CDR2 FQGNSA. The CDR3 length is 16 residues. The CDR3 loop reads CASSLGLGASYNEQFF. The CDR3, as DNA: TGTGCCAGCAGCTTAGGGTTAGGGGCTTCCTACAATGAGCAGTTCTTC. Drawing the rest from reference TRBV7-2 and TRBJ2-1, the complete variable domain is GAGVSQSPSNKVTEKGKDVELRCDPISGHTALYWYRQSLGQGLEFLIYFQGNSAPDKSGLPSDRFSAERTGGSVSTLTIQRTQQEDSAVYLCASSLGLGASYNEQFFGPGTRLTVL.